This T cell receptor beta chain was observed in a study of post-analysis software for immune sequencing data. Study results and caveats: There was significantly lower normalized Chao1 diversity in multiple sclerosis patients than in controls. A handful of TRBV segments appeared more often in patients than in controls, and TRBV5-6, TRBV5-1 and TRBV20-1 were among these.

This clonotype is termed medium-sized. Its antigen remains unknown. Unique molecular identifiers were present in the TCR beta cDNA libraries. TCRdb redid the calling of the PCR reads with MiXCR, one entry per CDR3 protein. Among a few hundred thousand distinct CDR3 sequences listed, roughly 35% were seen once. The CDR3 contains 16 residues. Trimming removed 3 bases at V and 4 bases at J, with 21 bases between. Germline V CDR1 and CDR2: DFQATT, SNEGSKA (reference sequence). The sequencing input was blood. The receptor was isolated from a girl aged 5 to 17 with multiple sclerosis. The chain joins TRBV20-1 to TRBJ1-2; TRBD1 might be the D (6 bases). This chain's CDR3 is CSASEAGAFLIYGYTF. DNA of the CDR3: TGCAGTGCTAGTGAGGCAGGGGCCTTCCTCATCTATGGCTACACCTTC.